Presented here are 2 T cell receptor beta chains from one specimen sequenced in a study of technical replicates of blood from a handful of donors. TCRdb's copy holds only in-frame clones and misses some; the assay was immunoSEQ multiplex PCR. This sample yields approximately 68,000 clones, of which about 97% are seen a single time; more than 0.25% belongs to the top ten. Source material: T cells isolated from PBMCs. These receptors were collected from a human donor in good health.

V usage is TRBV28 and J usage is TRBJ2-1, with D perhaps matching TRBD2 (5 bases). V lost 6 bases and J lost 7, with 13 bases in between. CDR3 size: 13 residues. The germline CDR1 and CDR2 sequences are MDHEN and SYDVKM. Here the CDR3 reads CASRRLAMNEQFF. The DNA of the CDR3 is TGTGCCAGCAGGAGGCTAGCTATGAATGAGCAGTTCTTC.

The chain employs TRBV4-1 and TRBJ2-3; possible D gene TRBD2, 5 bases. Germline-derived CDR1 and CDR2 are MGHRA and YSYEKL. CDR3 length: 16 amino acids. Trimming took 0 bases from V and 0 from J, leaving 10 bases between them. The CDR3 is CASSQDYPGSTDTQYF. Here the CDR3 DNA reads TGCGCCAGCAGCCAAGATTACCCGGGGAGCACAGATACGCAGTATTTT.